The next 25 T cell receptor beta chains were all read from a single sample in a study of blood T cell repertoires in COVID-19. TCRdb keeps only in-frame clones here, not all; method: immunoSEQ multiplex PCR. This table holds 200,000 to 250,000 clones, 87% found once. Sequenced sample: peripheral blood. These receptors all stem from a man in his 60s who had recovered from COVID-19.

The rearrangement links TRBV7-2 to TRBJ1-1; no definite D call. CDR3 length: 12 amino acids. From germline, CDR1 is SGHTA and CDR2 FQGNSA. V lost 5 bases, J lost 2 bases, and 6 bases lay in between. The CDR3 spells CASSTYNTEAFF. CDR3 coding DNA: TGTGCCAGCAGCACCTATAACACTGAAGCTTTCTTT.

The chain has TRBV9 and TRBJ1-5, with TRBD1 matching over 9 bases. The CDR3 sequence is 15 residues long. J lost 3 bases, V lost 5 bases, and 6 bases had no gene match. CDR1 and CDR2 (germline): SGDLS, YYNGEE. The CDR3 is CASSARTGVNQPQHF. The CDR3 DNA is TGTGCCAGCAGTGCCCGGACAGGGGTCAATCAGCCCCAGCATTTT.

This clone was seen just once. The rearrangement joins TRBV4-2 to TRBJ2-3; 10 bases fit TRBD2. The CDR3 is 16 residues long. The V and J ends lost 0 bases and 4 bases, in that order; junction bases with no gene match: 4. Germline V lookup: CDR1 LGHNA, CDR2 YNFKEQ. CDR3 amino acids: CASSQDQRGGPDTQYF. CDR3 sequence (DNA): TGTGCCAGCAGCCAAGATCAGCGGGGGGGCCCAGATACGCAGTATTTT.

The CDR3 region is CASSYSIAGGYNEQFF. The CDR3 DNA follows: TGTGCCAGCAGTTACTCGATAGCGGGGGGTTACAATGAGCAGTTCTTC. The rearrangement joins TRBV6-5 to TRBJ2-1; TRBD2 matches 10 bases. The CDR3 consists of 16 residues. J lost 4 bases, V lost 0 bases, and 3 bases had no gene match. CDR1 is MNHEY, CDR2 SVGAGI, per germline.

This clone was detected only a few times. The chain links TRBV2 to TRBJ2-7; TRBD2 matches at 12 bases. This CDR3 comprises 15 residues. J gave up 2 bases and V 5 bases, and 4 bases lay outside the gene matches. Germline lookup yields CDR1 SNHLY and CDR2 FYNNEI. The CDR3 DNA reads as TGTGCCAGCAGTCCTACTAGCGGGGGGCCCTACGAGCAGTACTTC. Its translation: CASSPTSGGPYEQYF.

The rearrangement uses TRBV29-1 and TRBJ1-1, with TRBD1 matching 7 bases. The CDR3 covers 17 residues. Per the germline V gene, CDR1 is SQVTM and CDR2 is ANQGSEA. V gave up 4 bases and J gave up 1 base; unmatched junction bases: 15. CDR3 protein: CSVVWLGGRDRNTEAFF. DNA for the CDR3: TGCAGCGTTGTATGGTTGGGAGGTCGGGACAGGAACACTGAAGCTTTCTTT. Complete variable domain (other parts from reference TRBV29-1 and TRBJ1-1): SAVISQKPSRDICQRGTSLTIQCQVDSQVTMMFWYRQQPGQSLTLIATANQGSEATYESGFVIDKFPISRPNLTFSTLTVSNMSPEDSSIYLCSVVWLGGRDRNTEAFFGQGTRLTVV.

The chain has TRBV9 and TRBJ2-4; the match to TRBD2 covers 12 bases. This CDR3 spans 18 amino acids. Germline CDR1 is SGDLS and CDR2 is YYNGEE. The ends lost 3 bases at V and 3 bases at J; junction bases unmatched: 10. The CDR3 loop reads CASSARLAGEPVKNIQYF. The CDR3 DNA follows: TGTGCCAGCAGCGCCCGACTAGCGGGGGAACCGGTCAAAAACATTCAGTACTTC.

This chain joins TRBV15 and TRBJ1-5, with TRBD1 as a possible D gene (5 bases). CDR1 is LNHNV and CDR2 is YYDKDF in the germline V gene (reference sequence). Trimming left V 5 bases short and J 2 bases short, with 10 bases between. There are 14 residues in the CDR3. The CDR3 bases are TGTGCCACCAGCCCGGGCAGGGGCAATCAGCCCCAGCATTTT. Amino acids: CATSPGRGNQPQHF.

The rearrangement uses TRBV19 and TRBJ1-2, with D perhaps matching TRBD1 (6 bases). The CDR3 contains 14 residues. CDR1 LNHDA and CDR2 SQIVND come from the germline V gene (reference sequence). Trimming shortened V by 4 bases and J by 3 bases, and 12 bases separated the two germline ends. CDR3 protein: CASSTPGVDYGYTF. The CDR3 DNA reads TGTGCCAGTAGTACACCAGGGGTTGACTATGGCTACACCTTC.

The chain recombines TRBV11-3 with TRBJ2-7; 9 bases are shared with TRBD1. This CDR3 region has 13 residues. Germline V lookup: CDR1 SGHNT, CDR2 YENEEA. V dropped 6 bases and J dropped 6; count of bases not matched to a gene: 6. In DNA, the CDR3 is TGTGCCAGCAGTCGGGACAGGGTAGCCGAGCAGTACTTC. Amino acid sequence: CASSRDRVAEQYF.

This chain joins TRBV2 and TRBJ2-2; D is possibly TRBD1 (6 bases). The CDR3 length is 16 residues. Deletions cut 0 bases from V and 4 bases from J, with 12 bases between. Looked up from germline, CDR1 is SNHLY and CDR2 is FYNNEI. CDR3 nucleotide sequence: TGTGCCAGCAGTGAAGCTCAGGGACACGGCACCGGGGAGCTGTTTTTT. This translates into CASSEAQGHGTGELFF.

The chain combines TRBV3-1 (or the pseudogene TRBV3-2) with TRBJ1-5, with D possibly matching TRBD1 (5 bases). Trimming stripped 3 bases from V and 1 base from J, with 10 bases between. Germline CDR1 reads LGHDT; CDR2 reads YNNKEL (reference sequence). This CDR3 spans 15 amino acids. CDR3 DNA sequence: TGTGCCAGCAGCCAGTCGACAGTAAGCAATCAGCCCCAGCATTTT. Amino acids: CASSQSTVSNQPQHF.

CDR3 sequence reads: CASSFKQGRGPDTQYF. In DNA, the CDR3 is TGTGCCAGCAGCTTTAAGCAGGGCAGGGGGCCAGATACGCAGTATTTT. The V gene is TRBV13, the J gene TRBJ2-3, with 8 positions matching TRBD1. CDR3 size: 16 residues. Germline trimming cut 3 bases from V and 4 bases from J; bases unmatched to any gene: 9. Germline V CDR1 and CDR2: PRHDT, FYEKMQ (reference sequence).

Concerning this clone itself: Other DNA sequences from this sample encode an identical CDR3 as well. The chain combines TRBV28 with TRBJ2-7; weak D call: TRBD2 (5 bases). V dropped 2 bases and J dropped 0 bases, with 5 bases sitting between them. Germline values: CDR1 MDHEN, CDR2 SYDVKM. The CDR3 runs 13 residues. CDR3 protein: CASSLTSSYEQYF. The CDR3 nucleotides are TGTGCCAGCAGTTTAACTAGCTCCTACGAGCAGTACTTC.

V usage is TRBV7-3 and J usage is TRBJ2-1; a weak D match, TRBD1 (5 bases). Trimming stripped 1 base from V and 8 bases from J, with 12 bases between. CDR3 size: 14 residues. Germline CDR1 is SGHTA and CDR2 is FQGTGA. The CDR3 sequence is CASSLRSWGDEQFF. The CDR3, as DNA: TGTGCCAGCAGCTTAAGGTCCTGGGGCGATGAGCAGTTCTTC.

The V call is TRBV5-1, the J call TRBJ1-5; TRBD1 matches at 7 bases. Germline-derived CDR1 and CDR2 are SGHRS and YFSETQ. This CDR3 has 15 residues. V shed 2 bases, J shed 5 bases, and the junction held 7 bases outside the gene matches. The CDR3 DNA is TGCGCCAGCAGCTTCTGGACAGGAACGGATCAGCCCCAGCATTTT. Its protein is CASSFWTGTDQPQHF.

The chain joins TRBV7-9 to TRBJ2-4, with D possibly matching TRBD1 (6 bases). In germline, CDR1 is SEHNR, CDR2 FQNEAQ (reference sequence). Trimming shortened V by 5 bases and J by 9 bases, and 11 bases separated the two germline ends. The CDR3 is 12 amino acids. CDR3 in amino acids: CASSPQGSIQYF. The CDR3 bases are TGTGCCAGCAGCCCACAGGGCTCCATTCAGTACTTC.

The rearrangement uses TRBV9 and TRBJ2-2; D ambiguous. Trimming shortened V by 2 bases and J by 3 bases, and 11 bases separated the two germline ends. There are 15 residues in the CDR3. Germline CDR1 is SGDLS and CDR2 is YYNGEE. CDR3 sequence: CASSVGSSYTGELFF. DNA of the CDR3: TGTGCCAGCAGCGTGGGCAGCTCGTACACCGGGGAGCTGTTTTTT.

The J gene is TRBJ2-7, the V gene TRBV28, with D uncertain. V gave up 2 bases and J gave up 2 bases, with 13 bases separating them. The CDR3 sequence is 15 residues long. Germline V CDR1 and CDR2: MDHEN, SYDVKM. CDR3 coding DNA: TGTGCCAGCAGTTTACGGGTTCTTATGGCCTACGAGCAGTACTTC. Amino acids: CASSLRVLMAYEQYF.

This clone occurred once. V is TRBV2 and J is TRBJ1-1; 10 positions match TRBD1. The germline V gene has CDR1 SNHLY and CDR2 FYNNEI. The CDR3 sequence is 17 residues long. Losses at the gene ends were 6 bases for V and 5 bases for J; bases not matched to a gene: 15. The CDR3 is CASRPRGGQGIGTEAFF. In DNA, the CDR3 is TGTGCCAGCAGACCTAGGGGGGGACAGGGGATTGGGACTGAAGCTTTCTTT.

The rearrangement links TRBV3-1 (or the pseudogene TRBV3-2) to TRBJ1-6; D remains ambiguous. The germline CDR1 and CDR2 sequences are LGHDT and YNNKEL (reference sequence). Trimming removed 2 bases from V and 0 bases from J, with 20 bases in between. This CDR3 comprises 20 residues. The CDR3 coding sequence is TGTGCCAGCAGCCAAACCCTCATACAGAGGGCTTCCTCCTATAATTCACCCCTCCACTTT. As protein: CASSQTLIQRASSYNSPLHF.

This chain uses TRBV5-1 with TRBJ2-7; TRBD2 matches at 14 bases. Germline CDR1 and CDR2: SGHRS and YFSETQ. There are 18 residues in the CDR3. Losses at the gene ends were 2 bases for V and 4 bases for J; bases not matched to a gene: 11. In nucleotides, the CDR3 is TGCGCCAGCAGCTTTCAAGCCGGGACTAGCGGGAGTGGTTACGAGCAGTACTTC. This encodes CASSFQAGTSGSGYEQYF.

Ten or more counts support this clone. The chain combines TRBV21-1 with TRBJ2-1; the table's D call TRBD2 went unverified against the DNA. TRBV21-1 is an annotated pseudogene. This CDR3 region has 18 residues. CDR3 in amino acids: CASSKVVSGRQAWNEQFF. DNA for the CDR3: TGTGCCAGCAGCAAAGTGGTTAGCGGGCGTCAGGCTTGGAATGAGCAGTTCTTC.

The sample holds one count of this clone. The chain combines TRBV7-9 with TRBJ2-2; no clear D gene. The CDR3 is made up of 13 amino acids. CDR1 is SEHNR, CDR2 FQNEAQ, per germline (reference sequence). V was clipped by 2 bases and J by 6 bases, with 7 bases between them. The CDR3 bases are TGTGCCAGCAGCTTACTGTATGCCGGGGAGCTGTTTTTT. Translating gives CASSLLYAGELFF.

The rearrangement links TRBV5-4 to TRBJ1-2; TRBD1 is a possible D gene (5 bases). Germline V gene data show CDR1 as SGHNT and CDR2 as YYREEE (reference sequence). The V and J ends lost 2 bases and 5 bases respectively, with 10 bases between them. This CDR3 contains 13 residues. CDR3 sequence reads: CASSLPQGYGYTF. CDR3 bases: TGTGCCAGCAGCTTACCCCAGGGATATGGCTACACCTTC.